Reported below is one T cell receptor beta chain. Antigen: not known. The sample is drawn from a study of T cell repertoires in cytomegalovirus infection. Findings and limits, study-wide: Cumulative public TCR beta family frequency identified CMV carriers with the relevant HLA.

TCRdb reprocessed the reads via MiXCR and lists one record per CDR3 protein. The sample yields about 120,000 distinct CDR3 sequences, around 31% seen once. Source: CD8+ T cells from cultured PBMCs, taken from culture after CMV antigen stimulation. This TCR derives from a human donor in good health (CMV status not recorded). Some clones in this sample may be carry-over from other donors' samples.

The CDR3 DNA reads TGTGCCAGTAGCTGGGACAGGGGGAACTATGGCTACACCTTC. Translating gives CASSWDRGNYGYTF. This chain connects TRBV19 to TRBJ1-2; 11 bases match TRBD1. CDR1 is LNHDA, CDR2 SQIVND, per germline (reference sequence). V shed 6 bases, J shed 2 bases, and the junction held 2 bases outside the gene matches. The CDR3 totals 14 residues. The whole variable domain, remainder taken from reference TRBV19 and TRBJ1-2, is DGGITQSPKYLFRKEGQNVTLSCEQNLNHDAMYWYRQDPGQGLRLIYYSQIVNDFQKGDIAEGYSVSREKKESFPLTVTSAQKNPTAFYLCASSWDRGNYGYTFGSGTRLTVV.